The 26 T cell receptor beta chains below all came from one sample that was sequenced in a study of T cell repertoires in cytomegalovirus infection. TCRdb itself ran the reads through MiXCR, one entry per CDR3 protein. Of more than 400,000 distinct CDR3 sequences in the sample, about 25% were seen once. Input material: PBMCs. These receptors were collected from a human donor in good health (CMV status not recorded). Some clones in this sample may be carry-over from other donors' samples.

The chain has TRBV7-6 and TRBJ2-5, with D unresolved. The CDR3 consists of 15 residues. Trimming removed 4 bases at V and 4 bases at J, with 16 bases between. CDR1 and CDR2 from the germline V gene are SGHVS and FNYEAQ. This CDR3 reads CASSSDGAKAETQYF. DNA of the CDR3: TGTGCCAGCAGCTCCGACGGAGCCAAGGCAGAGACCCAGTACTTC.

This clonotype was seen ten or more times. The CDR3 DNA reads TGTGCCAGCAGCCCCCAGGGGGCCTCCTACGAGCAGTACGTC. Translating gives CASSPQGASYEQYV. V is TRBV7-2 and J is TRBJ2-7; 8 positions agree with TRBD1. Germline V gives CDR1 SGHTA, CDR2 FQGNSA. The CDR3 contains 14 residues. V shed 5 bases and J 0 bases; nucleotides not matched to a gene: 3.

Only a few counts were recorded for this clonotype. This chain uses TRBV11-2 with TRBJ2-7, with TRBD2 matching 7 bases. CDR3 length equals 19 residues. Per the germline V gene, CDR1 is SGHAT and CDR2 is FQNNGV. The ends lost 1 base at V and 6 bases at J; junction bases unmatched: 21. Here the CDR3 DNA reads TGTGCCAGCAGCTTAGTGGTAGGCGCGGGAGACACTAAGGGGTTCGAGCAGTACGTC. Translating gives CASSLVVGAGDTKGFEQYV.

The CDR3 region is CASSSGQGWREQYF. In DNA, the CDR3 is TGTGCCAGCAGTTCGGGACAGGGGTGGCGGGAGCAGTACTTC. The chain carries TRBV27 and TRBJ2-7, with 10 bases that match TRBD1. Germline V gene lookup returns CDR1 MNHEY and CDR2 SMNVEV (reference sequence). After removal of 4 bases from V and 7 bases from J, the junction contained 7 bases not matched to a gene. The CDR3 runs to 14 residues.

This clonotype was observed once. This chain uses TRBV27 with TRBJ2-7; 7 bases are shared with TRBD2. Per germline, CDR1 MNHEY and CDR2 SMNVEV (reference sequence). This CDR3 contains 15 residues. V lost 10 bases and J lost 0; bases outside the gene matches: 12. In DNA form, the CDR3 reads TGTGCCACCAAGGCGGGAGCGGGCGGCTCCTACGAGCAGTACGTC. Translation gives CATKAGAGGSYEQYV.

This clonotype was seen repeatedly, ten times or more. The J gene is TRBJ2-1, the V gene TRBV7-9; D might be TRBD2 (5 bases). V was pared by 5 bases and J by 3 bases, with 17 bases between. The CDR3 runs to 16 residues. Germline-derived CDR1 and CDR2 are SEHNR and FQNEAQ (reference sequence). CDR3 sequence: CASSLASWGVYNEQFF. In DNA, the CDR3 is TGTGCCAGCAGCCTGGCCTCTTGGGGAGTCTACAATGAGCAGTTCTTC.

This clonotype has a count of ten or more. The rearrangement uses TRBV7-9 and TRBJ2-3; the D is unclear. Germline V gene sequence: CDR1 SEHNR, CDR2 FQNEAQ (reference sequence). CDR3 length equals 13 residues. Trimming shortened V by 6 bases and J by 0 bases, and 7 bases separated the two germline ends. The CDR3 DNA reads as TGTGCCAGCAGGGTCATTAGCACAGATACGCAGTATTTT. This sequence encodes CASRVISTDTQYF.

The chain recombines TRBV20-1 with TRBJ2-7; D possibly corresponds to TRBD1 (5 bases). Germline-derived CDR1 and CDR2 are DFQATT and SNEGSKA (reference sequence). V was clipped by 3 bases and J by 3 bases, with 12 bases between them. This CDR3 has 13 residues. CDR3 coding DNA: TGCAGTGCTAGGCAGGGAAGGGTCTACGAGCAGTACTTC. Translated: CSARQGRVYEQYF.

This clonotype has more than one count but fewer than ten. The chain combines TRBV19 with TRBJ1-2, with TRBD1 matching over 7 bases. The CDR3 spans 15 residues. Germline V gives CDR1 LNHDA, CDR2 SQIVND (reference sequence). The V gene end was trimmed by 5 bases and the J gene end by 3 bases; junction bases not matched to a gene: 9. The DNA of the CDR3 is TGTGCCAGTAGTCCCTACGACAGGGCCTACTATGGCTACACCTTC. Its translation: CASSPYDRAYYGYTF. Full variable domain (outside the CDR3, taken from reference TRBV19 and TRBJ1-2): DGGITQSPKYLFRKEGQNVTLSCEQNLNHDAMYWYRQDPGQGLRLIYYSQIVNDFQKGDIAEGYSVSREKKESFPLTVTSAQKNPTAFYLCASSPYDRAYYGYTFGSGTRLTVV.

This clonotype was picked up many times. V is TRBV19 and J is TRBJ1-1, with 9 nucleotides matching TRBD1. The CDR3 extends over 21 amino acids. V was pared by 2 bases and J by 0 bases, with 19 bases of the junction left unmatched. CDR1 and CDR2 (germline): LNHDA, SQIVND (reference sequence). In DNA form, the CDR3 reads TGTGCCAGTAGTATAAGGGGACAGGGAATTAGTCGGGCCCTCCTGAACACTGAAGCTTTCTTT. Residues: CASSIRGQGISRALLNTEAFF.

The sample holds many counts of this clonotype. This rearrangement joins TRBV27 to TRBJ2-3; D is unresolved. Per germline, CDR1 MNHEY and CDR2 SMNVEV (reference sequence). The CDR3 sequence is 11 residues long. V shed 5 bases and J shed 4 bases, with 4 bases lying between them. The CDR3 spells CASSRADTQYF. CDR3 DNA sequence: TGTGCCAGCAGTCGGGCAGATACGCAGTATTTT.

Many counts were recorded for this clonotype. J is TRBJ2-1 and V is TRBV28, with D unclear. The CDR3 has 14 amino acids. In germline, CDR1 is MDHEN, CDR2 SYDVKM. Trimming removed 2 bases from V and 4 bases from J, with 9 bases in between. CDR3 in DNA: TGTGCCAGCAGTTTAGGCACAAATTACAATGAGCAGTTCTTC. The encoded protein is CASSLGTNYNEQFF.

This clonotype was observed many times. The gene calls are TRBV7-2 and TRBJ2-5; 7 bases fit TRBD2. Trimming at V came to 0 bases and at J to 0 bases, leaving 1 base not matched to a gene. Germline V lookup: CDR1 SGHTA, CDR2 FQGNSA. The CDR3 runs to 15 residues. The CDR3 DNA follows: TGTGCCAGCAGCTTAGCGGGAGGGGACCAAGAGACCCAGTACTTC. It codes for CASSLAGGDQETQYF.

This clonotype was detected a few times. The chain couples TRBV5-6 to TRBJ2-7; 8 nucleotides align to TRBD2. Germline lookup yields CDR1 SGHDT and CDR2 YYEEEE. The CDR3 has 18 residues. Trimming cost V 0 bases and J 3 bases; bases outside gene matches: 14. CDR3: CASSLGHGSGSFYYEQYF. DNA of the CDR3: TGTGCCAGCAGCTTGGGTCACGGGAGCGGGAGTTTCTACTACGAGCAGTACTTC. Full variable domain (rest looked up from reference TRBV5-6 and TRBJ2-7): DAGVTQSPTHLIKTRGQQVTLRCSPKSGHDTVSWYQQALGQGPQFIFQYYEEEERQRGNFPDRFSGHQFPNYSSELNVNALLLGDSALYLCASSLGHGSGSFYYEQYFGPGTRLTVT.

This clonotype was recorded a few times. The genes are TRBV12-3 or TRBV12-4 and TRBJ2-7; possibly TRBD1 for D (5 bases). This CDR3 region has 14 residues. The V and J ends lost 6 bases and 3 bases respectively, with 15 bases between them. The CDR3 protein is CASSSQGMVYEQYF. The CDR3 DNA sequence: TGTGCCAGCAGCTCTCAGGGTATGGTCTACGAGCAGTACTTC.

V gene TRBV11-2 combines with J gene TRBJ2-5, with 9 bases identical to TRBD1. CDR1 is SGHAT, CDR2 FQNNGV, per germline. This CDR3 is built from 15 residues. V shed 5 bases, J shed 3 bases, and the junction held 7 bases outside the gene matches. CDR3 sequence: CASSPGQGSEETQYF. CDR3 nucleotides: TGTGCCAGCAGCCCCGGACAGGGGTCCGAAGAGACCCAGTACTTC.

This sequence joins TRBV28 and TRBJ1-1; TRBD1 might be the D (5 bases). The CDR3 is 12 amino acids. V was clipped by 5 bases and J by 11 bases, with 15 bases between them. CDR1 and CDR2 (germline): MDHEN, SYDVKM. The CDR3 spells CASSNPGPAAFF. CDR3 in DNA: TGTGCCAGCAGTAACCCGGGACCGGCTGCTTTCTTT.

This clonotype was recorded many times. The chain uses TRBV12-3 or TRBV12-4 and TRBJ2-2; D is unresolved. This CDR3 is 14 amino acids long. V was trimmed by 5 bases and J by 3 bases, leaving 10 bases between them. The CDR3 here is CASSLYIDTGELFF. The CDR3 DNA sequence: TGTGCCAGCAGTCTATACATCGACACCGGGGAGCTGTTTTTT.

The V gene is TRBV5-8, the J gene TRBJ1-5; D possibly corresponds to TRBD1 (5 bases). The CDR3 has 15 residues. CDR1 is SGHTS, CDR2 YDEGEE, per germline. With 6 bases removed from V and 2 bases from J, the gap between germline ends came to 15 bases. This CDR3 is CASTTQGQGNQPQHF. CDR3 coding DNA: TGTGCCAGCACCACTCAGGGCCAGGGCAATCAGCCCCAGCATTTT.

This clonotype occurred a few times. The chain is built from TRBV6-2 or TRBV6-3 and TRBJ1-4, with a possible D match to TRBD1 (6 bases). Germline V CDR1 and CDR2: MNHEY, SVGEGT. Trimming pared 7 bases from V and 3 bases from J, leaving 12 bases between. The CDR3 spans 14 residues. This chain's CDR3 is CASTRDNSNEKLFF. The CDR3 DNA sequence: TGTGCCAGCACCCGGGACAACTCTAATGAAAAACTGTTTTTT.

The CDR3 sequence is CASSYVTGGEAFF. The CDR3 coding sequence is TGTGCCAGCAGTTACGTCACGGGCGGTGAAGCTTTCTTT. The chain recombines TRBV6-5 with TRBJ1-1; D remains ambiguous. The CDR3 extends over 13 amino acids. V was cut by 2 bases and J by 7 bases, with 11 bases left in between. Germline lookup yields CDR1 MNHEY and CDR2 SVGAGI.

CDR3 nucleotide sequence: TGTGCCAGCAGCCTCAATCCGGTTTTCGCTAGCGGCCGGCCCCGCCCGTACTCCTACGAGCAGTACTTC. Encoded protein: CASSLNPVFASGRPRPYSYEQYF. The chain links TRBV28 to TRBJ2-7; 7 positions agree with TRBD2. This CDR3 has 23 amino acids. V was pared by 6 bases and J by 0 bases, with 32 bases of the junction left unmatched. Per germline, CDR1 MDHEN and CDR2 SYDVKM.

This clonotype was recorded many times. The chain has TRBV7-8 and TRBJ2-1; D might be TRBD2 (5 bases). The CDR3 is 16 residues long. Germline lookup yields CDR1 SGHVS and CDR2 FQNEAQ. Trimming left V 4 bases short and J 7 bases short, with 20 bases between. For the CDR3, the DNA is TGTGCCAGCAGCTCCAGGTCCGGGATGACTTTAAATGAGCAGTTCTTC. Protein sequence: CASSSRSGMTLNEQFF.

This clonotype was detected only a few times. The J gene is TRBJ2-3, the V gene TRBV11-3, with 10 nucleotides matching TRBD2. V shed 4 bases, J shed 5 bases, and the junction held 6 bases outside the gene matches. Germline V gives CDR1 SGHNT, CDR2 YENEEA. The CDR3 length is 15 residues. The CDR3 protein is CASSSQREGGDTQYF. CDR3 DNA sequence: TGTGCCAGCAGCTCCCAGCGGGAGGGCGGAGATACGCAGTATTTT. Full variable domain (outside the CDR3, taken from reference TRBV11-3 and TRBJ2-3): EAGVVQSPRYKIIEKKQPVAFWCNPISGHNTLYWYLQNLGQGPELLIRYENEEAVDDSQLPKDRFSAERLKGVDSTLKIQPAELGDSAVYLCASSSQREGGDTQYFGPGTRLTVL.

There are many counts of this clonotype. The chain combines TRBV7-2 with TRBJ1-4; perhaps TRBD1 as D (6 bases). This CDR3 comprises 14 residues. Germline V gene lookup returns CDR1 SGHTA and CDR2 FQGNSA. The V end was cut by 5 bases, the J end by 2 bases, with 9 bases between. As DNA, the CDR3 is TGTGCCAGCAGCCCGGACAGTACTAATGAAAAACTGTTTTTT. It encodes CASSPDSTNEKLFF. The entire variable domain, with the rest obtained from reference TRBV7-2 and TRBJ1-4, is as follows: GAGVSQSPSNKVTEKGKDVELRCDPISGHTALYWYRQSLGQGLEFLIYFQGNSAPDKSGLPSDRFSAERTGGSVSTLTIQRTQQEDSAVYLCASSPDSTNEKLFFGSGTQLSVL.

This clonotype has ten or more counts. The chain combines TRBV15 with TRBJ1-5; D gene unclear. V was pared by 0 bases and J by 3 bases, with 9 bases between. This CDR3 spans 15 amino acids. Germline CDR1 LNHNV, CDR2 YYDKDF (reference sequence). This CDR3 reads CATSRDRGSNQPQHF. DNA for the CDR3: TGTGCCACCAGCAGAGATCGCGGGTCCAATCAGCCCCAGCATTTT.